The 11 T cell receptor beta chains listed next were all sequenced from one sample in a study of T-cell reconstitution after alpha-beta-depleted transplantation in children. Unique molecular identifiers tagged the TCRbeta library. Each CDR3 protein is one row after TCRdb ran MiXCR on the PCR reads. Of some 590,000 distinct CDR3 sequences listed, 10% to 13% are singletons. The sequencing here drew on PBMCs from the stem cell graft donor, taken from the stem cell graft. The source of these receptors is a human donor who donated a stem cell graft to a child with acute myeloid leukemia.

This chain joins TRBV28 and TRBJ2-7, with TRBD2 identical over 10 bases. Germline V gene data show CDR1 as MDHEN and CDR2 as SYDVKM. The trim removed 7 bases at V and 4 bases at J, leaving 1 base unmatched. The CDR3 runs 12 residues. CDR3 sequence: CASTSGRYEQYF. In DNA, the CDR3 is TGTGCCAGCACTAGCGGGAGATACGAGCAGTACTTC.

The chain joins TRBV12-3 or TRBV12-4 to TRBJ1-1; the match to TRBD1 covers 7 bases. V lost 5 bases and J lost 0; bases outside the gene matches: 6. This CDR3 spans 15 amino acids. CDR3 in amino acids: CASSPQQGLNTEAFF. In DNA, the CDR3 is TGTGCCAGCAGTCCGCAACAGGGGCTGAACACTGAAGCTTTCTTT.

This clonotype was detected a few times. The V call is TRBV30, the J call TRBJ2-1, with 7 bases fitting TRBD2. Germline V CDR1 and CDR2: GTSNPN, SVGIG (reference sequence). This CDR3 is 13 amino acids long. After removal of 1 base from V and 6 bases from J, the junction contained 3 bases not matched to a gene. CDR3 DNA sequence: TGTGCCTGGAGTGCCCCTAGCGGCAATGAGCAGTTCTTC. It is translated as CAWSAPSGNEQFF.

This clonotype appeared a few times. The chain carries TRBV20-1 and TRBJ2-5, with TRBD1 matching over 8 bases. Trimming cost V 0 bases and J 5 bases; bases outside gene matches: 8. Germline V gene lookup returns CDR1 DFQATT and CDR2 SNEGSKA (reference sequence). The CDR3 runs 15 residues. CDR3 residues: CSARDGRGPGETQYF. The CDR3 DNA follows: TGCAGTGCTAGAGACGGCAGGGGGCCGGGGGAGACCCAGTACTTC.

This clonotype has ten or more counts. The CDR3 reads CSARVAGGPKVNEQFF. In nucleotides, the CDR3 is TGCAGTGCTAGAGTAGCGGGAGGGCCAAAGGTAAATGAGCAGTTCTTC. The V call is TRBV20-1, the J call TRBJ2-1; 11 bases agree with TRBD2. This CDR3 region has 16 residues. The germline V gene encodes CDR1 DFQATT and CDR2 SNEGSKA (reference sequence). J lost 7 bases, V lost 1 base, and 9 bases had no gene match.

This clonotype was counted between two and nine times. The rearrangement uses TRBV29-1 and TRBJ2-7; 8 bases agree with TRBD1. Germline CDR1 SQVTM, CDR2 ANQGSEA. There are 16 residues in the CDR3. The trim removed 3 bases at V and 5 bases at J, leaving 15 bases unmatched. This CDR3 reads CSVDHRGRRDMDEQYF. The CDR3 DNA sequence: TGCAGCGTTGACCACAGGGGGAGGCGGGATATGGACGAGCAGTACTTC.

The chain recombines TRBV30 with TRBJ1-3; D uncertain. Germline V gene data show CDR1 as GTSNPN and CDR2 as SVGIG (reference sequence). The CDR3 length is 17 residues. Trimming cost V 2 bases and J 1 base, with 18 bases left between them. The CDR3 reads CAWSRRGRPLSGNTIYF. The DNA of the CDR3 is TGTGCCTGGAGTCGCCGTGGGAGACCCTTATCTGGAAACACCATATATTTT.

The chain recombines TRBV7-2 with TRBJ2-7; 8 bases match TRBD2. The CDR3 extends over 15 amino acids. The V segment lost 5 bases and the J segment 7 bases; nucleotides outside the gene matches: 13. Per germline, CDR1 SGHTA and CDR2 FQGNSA. The DNA of the CDR3 is TGTGCCAGCAGCCGACCTACGGGAGGGCCTAAGGAGCAGTACTTC. It codes for CASSRPTGGPKEQYF.

The sample holds many counts of this clonotype. The chain couples TRBV12-3 or TRBV12-4 to TRBJ2-2, with D perhaps TRBD1 (5 bases). CDR3 size: 14 residues. Trimming left V 3 bases short and J 6 bases short, with 11 bases between. This CDR3 reads CASSFDRRAGELFF. The CDR3 DNA reads TGTGCCAGCAGTTTTGACAGACGAGCCGGGGAGCTGTTTTTT.

This clonotype was recorded many times. The chain has TRBV12-3 or TRBV12-4 and TRBJ2-5; no reliable D call. The CDR3 runs to 13 residues. V was cut by 1 base and J by 3 bases, with 6 bases left in between. This CDR3 reads CASSLGQKETQYF. The CDR3 DNA sequence: TGTGCCAGCAGTTTAGGGCAGAAAGAGACCCAGTACTTC.

This clonotype was seen ten or more times. CDR3 sequence: CSATGGEIGTGIDTQYF. CDR3 in DNA: TGCAGCGCCACTGGGGGAGAAATAGGGACAGGGATAGATACGCAGTATTTT. The chain recombines TRBV29-1 with TRBJ2-3; 9 bases align to TRBD1. Germline V gene data show CDR1 as SQVTM and CDR2 as ANQGSEA. The ends lost 7 bases at V and 5 bases at J; junction bases unmatched: 19. This CDR3 contains 17 residues.